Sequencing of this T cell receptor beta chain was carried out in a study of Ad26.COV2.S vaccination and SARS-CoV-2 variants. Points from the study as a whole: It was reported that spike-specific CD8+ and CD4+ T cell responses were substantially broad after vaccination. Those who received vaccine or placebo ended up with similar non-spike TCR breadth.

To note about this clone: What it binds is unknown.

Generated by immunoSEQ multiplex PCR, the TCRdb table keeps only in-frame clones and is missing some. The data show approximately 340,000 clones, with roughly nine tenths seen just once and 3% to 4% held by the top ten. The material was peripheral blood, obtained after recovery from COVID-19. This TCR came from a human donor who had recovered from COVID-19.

The CDR3 protein is CASSTSGTANSPLHF. The CDR3 region has the DNA TGTGCCAGTAGTACCTCCGGGACGGCTAATTCACCCCTCCACTTT. V is TRBV19 and J is TRBJ1-6; perhaps TRBD1 as D (5 bases). The CDR3 is made up of 15 amino acids. V lost 4 bases, J lost 6 bases, and 13 bases lay in between. Germline CDR1 and CDR2: LNHDA and SQIVND (reference sequence).